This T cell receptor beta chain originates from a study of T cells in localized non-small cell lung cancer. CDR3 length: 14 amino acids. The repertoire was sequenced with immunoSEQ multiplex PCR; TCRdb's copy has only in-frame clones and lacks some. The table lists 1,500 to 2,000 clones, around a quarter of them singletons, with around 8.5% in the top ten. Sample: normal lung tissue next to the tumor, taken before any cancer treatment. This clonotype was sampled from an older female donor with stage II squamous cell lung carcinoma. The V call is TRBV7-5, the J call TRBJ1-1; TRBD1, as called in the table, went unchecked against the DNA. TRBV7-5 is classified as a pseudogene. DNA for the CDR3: TGTGCCAGCAGCTCACAGGGGGGGGTCACTGAAGCTTTCTTT. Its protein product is CASSSQGGVTEAFF.